Each of the 22 T cell receptor beta chains below was sequenced from the same sample in a study of blood T cell repertoires in COVID-19. Assay: immunoSEQ multiplex PCR; the TCRdb copy retains only in-frame clones and omits some. The top ten clones hold 4% to 6% of a sample with more than 95,000 clones, around four fifths of them seen once. Input material: peripheral blood. The source is a man in his 60s with acute or convalescent COVID-19.

The chain has TRBV6-2 or TRBV6-3 and TRBJ2-7; TRBD2 matches 10 bases. The junction had 9 bases not matched to a gene; V was cut back by 6 bases and J by 4 bases. CDR1 MNHEY and CDR2 SVGEGT come from the germline V gene. The CDR3 has 15 amino acids. Here the CDR3 DNA reads TGTGCCAGCAGCCCCCGCTCTAGCGGGAGATACGAGCAGTACTTC. Its protein is CASSPRSSGRYEQYF.

The gene calls are TRBV7-8 and TRBJ2-1, with 7 bases that match TRBD1. The CDR3 has 15 residues. The J segment lost 2 bases and the V segment lost 2 bases, leaving 3 bases of the junction unmatched. Per germline, CDR1 SGHVS and CDR2 FQNEAQ. The CDR3 DNA is TGTGCCAGCAGCTTACAACAGGGGACCTACAATGAGCAGTTCTTC. It specifies CASSLQQGTYNEQFF.

This clone was observed a single time. The V gene is TRBV29-1, the J gene TRBJ2-4; D not resolved. Germline V lookup: CDR1 SQVTM, CDR2 ANQGSEA. Trimming left V 5 bases short and J 6 bases short, with 17 bases between. This CDR3 has 14 residues. The CDR3 DNA follows: TGCAGCGTTACCGACAACAGTGTGGGAAACATTCAGTACTTC. Its protein is CSVTDNSVGNIQYF.

This clone is a singleton in its sample. The chain recombines TRBV5-1 with TRBJ2-3, with 8 positions matching TRBD2. Germline CDR1 reads SGHRS; CDR2 reads YFSETQ. The CDR3 covers 16 residues. Trimming removed 0 bases from V and 6 bases from J; junction bases left unmatched: 9. Here the CDR3 DNA reads TGCGCCAGCAGCTTGGGGCGGGGGGCGCTCGGGGATACGCAGTATTTT. This sequence encodes CASSLGRGALGDTQYF.

The CDR3 DNA is TGTGCCAGCAGCCAAGCGAGGATCCGGAACACTGAAGCTTTCTTT. This gives the protein CASSQARIRNTEAFF. The gene calls are TRBV3-1 (or the pseudogene TRBV3-2) and TRBJ1-1; unclear D gene. V lost 1 base, J lost 1 base, and 10 bases lay in between. CDR3 length: 15 residues. The germline V gene encodes CDR1 LGHDT and CDR2 YNNKEL (reference sequence).

This chain links TRBV7-9 with TRBJ2-7, with D possibly matching TRBD2 (5 bases). From germline, CDR1 is SEHNR and CDR2 FQNEAQ (reference sequence). CDR3 length: 13 residues. V was clipped by 2 bases and J by 7 bases, with 12 bases between them. The CDR3 region is CASSLNEGSEQYF. In DNA, the CDR3 is TGTGCCAGCAGCTTAAACGAGGGCTCGGAGCAGTACTTC.

This sequence joins TRBV2 and TRBJ1-5; the match to TRBD1 covers 11 bases. In germline, CDR1 is SNHLY, CDR2 FYNNEI. Unmatched junction bases numbered 2, after V lost 4 bases and J lost 6 bases. This CDR3 comprises 14 residues. The CDR3 bases are TGTGCCAGCAGTGCGGGACAGGGGGTTCAGCCCCAGCATTTT. Its translation is CASSAGQGVQPQHF.

The rearrangement joins TRBV18 to TRBJ1-4, with 7 bases fitting TRBD1. The CDR3 has 18 amino acids. V was clipped by 3 bases and J by 0 bases; unmatched bases: 10. The germline V gene has CDR1 KGHSH and CDR2 LQKENI. This chain's CDR3 is CASSPQILQGTTNEKLFF. In nucleotides, the CDR3 is TGTGCCAGCTCACCTCAAATCTTACAGGGGACAACTAATGAAAAACTGTTTTTT.

This clone came up once. The chain is built from TRBV28 and TRBJ2-1, with D perhaps matching TRBD2 (5 bases). V was trimmed by 2 bases and J by 9 bases, leaving 20 bases between them. CDR1 and CDR2 (germline): MDHEN, SYDVKM. CDR3 size: 16 residues. The CDR3: CASSLEANPSRREQFF. For the CDR3, the DNA is TGTGCCAGCAGTTTAGAGGCGAATCCTAGCCGGCGTGAGCAGTTCTTC. Full variable domain (missing parts from reference TRBV28 and TRBJ2-1): DVKVTQSSRYLVKRTGEKVFLECVQDMDHENMFWYRQDPGLGLRLIYFSYDVKMKEKGDIPEGYSVSREKKERFSLILESASTNQTSMYLCASSLEANPSRREQFFGPGTRLTVL.

This clone turned up a few times. The chain carries TRBV5-4 and TRBJ1-3, with 9 bases identical to TRBD1. V shed 4 bases, J shed 4 bases, and the junction held 9 bases outside the gene matches. The CDR3 spans 16 residues. Germline V gene sequence: CDR1 SGHNT, CDR2 YYREEE (reference sequence). The CDR3 protein is CASSAPGTGSGNTIYF. CDR3 coding DNA: TGTGCCAGCAGCGCCCCCGGGACAGGGTCCGGAAACACCATATATTTT.

V is TRBV6-1 and J is TRBJ2-4, with TRBD2 matching 7 bases. V shed 1 base and J 8 bases; nucleotides not matched to a gene: 5. This CDR3 has 14 residues. Germline CDR1 and CDR2: MNHNS and SASEGT. In nucleotides, the CDR3 is TGTGCCAGCAGTGAAGGATCAGGGAGGGACATTCAGTACTTC. Translating it yields CASSEGSGRDIQYF.

The J gene is TRBJ1-1, the V gene TRBV6-5, with D possibly being TRBD1 (5 bases). The CDR3 runs 15 residues. V shed 6 bases and J shed 1 base, with 15 bases lying between them. Germline V gene data show CDR1 as MNHEY and CDR2 as SVGAGI. Here the CDR3 reads CASRAPRVGNTEAFF. The DNA for the CDR3 is TGTGCCAGCAGGGCTCCCAGGGTGGGGAACACTGAAGCTTTCTTT.

The rearrangement uses TRBV15 and TRBJ2-7; TRBD2 might be the D (5 bases). Germline-derived CDR1 and CDR2 are LNHNV and YYDKDF (reference sequence). The CDR3 totals 14 residues. V shed 0 bases and J shed 2 bases, with 8 bases lying between them. For the CDR3, the DNA is TGTGCCACCAGCAGAGATGGCGGGCCCTACGAGCAGTACTTC. Protein product: CATSRDGGPYEQYF.

The genes are TRBV11-3 and TRBJ1-4, with TRBD1 as a possible D gene (5 bases). CDR3 length equals 12 residues. Germline lookup yields CDR1 SGHNT and CDR2 YENEEA. The V end was cut by 6 bases, the J end by 7 bases, with 9 bases between. The CDR3 DNA follows: TGTGCCAGCAGTGGGGCCGGTGAAAAACTGTTTTTT. Translating gives CASSGAGEKLFF.

This chain joins TRBV13 and TRBJ1-6, with D hard to call. This CDR3 has 18 amino acids. V was pared by 2 bases and J by 3 bases, with 17 bases between. The germline V gene has CDR1 PRHDT and CDR2 FYEKMQ (reference sequence). This CDR3 reads CASSLLQSGVNYNSPLHF. The CDR3 DNA sequence: TGTGCCAGCAGCTTACTTCAAAGCGGGGTTAACTATAATTCACCCCTCCACTTT. Full variable domain (missing parts from reference TRBV13 and TRBJ1-6): AAGVIQSPRHLIKEKRETATLKCYPIPRHDTVYWYQQGPGQDPQFLISFYEKMQSDKGSIPDRFSAQQFSDYHSELNMSSLELGDSALYFCASSLLQSGVNYNSPLHFGNGTRLTVT.

V usage is TRBV14 and J usage is TRBJ2-1; 15 bases are a match to TRBD2. After removal of 4 bases from V and 3 bases from J, the junction contained 1 base not matched to a gene. CDR1 and CDR2 (germline): SGHDN, FVKESK. This CDR3 has 16 amino acids. DNA of the CDR3: TGTGCCAGCAGCCGGACTAGCGGGGGGGTCTACAATGAGCAGTTCTTC. Its protein product is CASSRTSGGVYNEQFF. The full variable domain, completed using reference TRBV14 and TRBJ2-1, is EAGVTQFPSHSVIEKGQTVTLRCDPISGHDNLYWYRRVMGKEIKFLLHFVKESKQDESGMPNNRFLAERTGGTYSTLKVQPAELEDSGVYFCASSRTSGGVYNEQFFGPGTRLTVL.

Only a few counts were recorded for this clone. This chain connects TRBV11-2 to TRBJ1-2; D not certain. CDR3 length: 17 residues. CDR1 SGHAT and CDR2 FQNNGV come from the germline V gene. Trimming removed 1 base from V and 1 base from J, with 16 bases in between. CDR3 region: CASSLGEGSNLNYGYTF. The CDR3 DNA is TGTGCCAGCAGCTTAGGAGAGGGTTCTAATCTTAACTATGGCTACACCTTC. The entire variable domain, with the rest obtained from reference TRBV11-2 and TRBJ1-2, is as follows: EAGVAQSPRYKIIEKRQSVAFWCNPISGHATLYWYQQILGQGPKLLIQFQNNGVVDDSQLPKDRFSAERLKGVDSTLKIQPAKLEDSAVYLCASSLGEGSNLNYGYTFGSGTRLTVV.

On this clone: The DNA is left out, because the CDR3 cannot be placed on it with certainty; the CDR3 is given as TCRdb lists it. V usage is TRBV12-3 or TRBV12-4 and J usage is TRBJ2-7; the table calls TRBD2, which could not be checked here. The CDR3 has 12 residues if both end residues are counted. This CDR3 is CASSFWGGGIEF.

The chain is built from TRBV7-9 and TRBJ1-1, with D possibly being TRBD1 (6 bases). Trimming stripped 2 bases from V and 1 base from J, with 11 bases between. Germline CDR1 SEHNR, CDR2 FQNEAQ (reference sequence). CDR3 length equals 15 residues. The chain's CDR3 is CASSLLDSSNTEAFF. The CDR3 DNA is TGTGCCAGCAGCTTACTGGACAGTTCGAACACTGAAGCTTTCTTT.

The chain uses TRBV19 and TRBJ2-1; possibly TRBD2 for D (5 bases). Trimming removed 1 base from V and 2 bases from J, with 18 bases in between. Germline-derived CDR1 and CDR2 are LNHDA and SQIVND (reference sequence). The CDR3 sequence is 18 residues long. The CDR3 spells CASSIAPFERRPYNEQFF. The CDR3 region has the DNA TGTGCCAGTAGTATAGCCCCCTTTGAGCGGAGGCCCTACAATGAGCAGTTCTTC.

The chain is built from TRBV5-6 and TRBJ1-4; D call uncertain. Looked up from germline, CDR1 is SGHDT and CDR2 is YYEEEE. This CDR3 is 15 amino acids long. Trimming left V 7 bases short and J 6 bases short, with 19 bases between. CDR3 sequence reads: CASYRRLFRDEKLFF. The CDR3 DNA reads TGTGCCAGCTACCGAAGGCTATTCCGGGATGAAAAACTGTTTTTT.

V is TRBV30 and J is TRBJ2-5; D is perhaps TRBD2 (6 bases). The CDR3 is 13 amino acids. The germline CDR1 and CDR2 sequences are GTSNPN and SVGIG (reference sequence). V dropped 6 bases and J dropped 4 bases, with 15 bases sitting between them. CDR3 residues: CACPTRGGETQYF. CDR3 DNA: TGTGCCTGTCCTACGCGGGGAGGAGAGACCCAGTACTTC.